This TCR beta chain was observed in a study of T cell responses to AZD1222 COVID-19 vaccine. Of note for this clone: Its antigen is not known.

Generated by immunoSEQ multiplex PCR, the TCRdb table keeps only in-frame clones and is missing some. The table lists 90,000 to 120,000 clones, 87% of them singletons. Study results and caveats: Among the donors, most were white British and more were female, and clonal diversity was possibly underestimated. Vaccine-related CD4 TCRs covered spike, predominating at 160-218 and 743-854. Spike-specific TCR breadth and depth went up after people got two AZD1222 doses.

Looked up from germline, CDR1 is MNHEY and CDR2 is SMNVEV (reference sequence). The CDR3 is 14 residues long. With 8 bases removed from V and 8 bases from J, the gap between germline ends came to 19 bases. The sample consisted of peripheral blood, taken on day 0 of AZD1222 vaccination. The clonotype originates from an adult in good health. V usage is TRBV27 and J usage is TRBJ2-1; D may be TRBD1 (6 bases). The CDR3 protein is CASRPGTTWHEQFF. CDR3 DNA: TGTGCCAGCCGCCCAGGGACAACGTGGCATGAGCAGTTCTTC.